The entry below gives a single T cell receptor (beta chain) sequence along with its context. Trimming cost V 4 bases and J 4 bases, with 13 bases left between them. Germline loops: CDR1 WSHSY, CDR2 SAAADI. The length of the CDR3 is 14 residues. This record comes from a study of blood T cell repertoires in COVID-19. Study-wide background: Samples representing acute and convalescent COVID-19 were sourced from the United States, Italy and Spain. The cDNA or gDNA used as material had been derived from T cells, B-cell-depleted T cells, or PBMCs.

As originally analysed: Amplification with reference gene primers provided the estimates of nucleated cell counts. TCRdb's copy holds only in-frame clones and misses some; the assay was immunoSEQ multiplex PCR. The V and J calls and clone size are taken from that table; D and trimming were inferred from the DNA. Of about 260,000 clones listed, about nine tenths are singletons. The V call is TRBV10-2, the J call TRBJ1-1, with D possibly being TRBD1 (5 bases). This TCR was sampled from a woman in her forties with acute or convalescent COVID-19. The sample consisted of peripheral blood. The CDR3 protein is CASSGGGGITEAFF. CDR3 sequence (DNA): TGCGCCAGCAGTGGAGGCGGGGGAATCACTGAAGCTTTCTTT.